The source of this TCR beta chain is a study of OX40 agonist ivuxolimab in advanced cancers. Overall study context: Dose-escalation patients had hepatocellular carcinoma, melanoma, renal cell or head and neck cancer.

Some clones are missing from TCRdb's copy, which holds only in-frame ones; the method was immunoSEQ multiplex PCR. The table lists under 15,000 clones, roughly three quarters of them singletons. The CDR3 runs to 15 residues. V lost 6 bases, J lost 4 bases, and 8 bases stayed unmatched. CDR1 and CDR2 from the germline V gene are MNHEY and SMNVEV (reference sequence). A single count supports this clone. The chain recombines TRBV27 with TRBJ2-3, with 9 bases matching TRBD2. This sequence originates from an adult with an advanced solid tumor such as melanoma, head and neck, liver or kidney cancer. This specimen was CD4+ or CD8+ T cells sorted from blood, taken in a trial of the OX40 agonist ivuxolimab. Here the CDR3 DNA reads TGTGCCAGCAGACTCGTTAGCGGGAGCCCAGATACGCAGTATTTT. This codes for CASRLVSGSPDTQYF.